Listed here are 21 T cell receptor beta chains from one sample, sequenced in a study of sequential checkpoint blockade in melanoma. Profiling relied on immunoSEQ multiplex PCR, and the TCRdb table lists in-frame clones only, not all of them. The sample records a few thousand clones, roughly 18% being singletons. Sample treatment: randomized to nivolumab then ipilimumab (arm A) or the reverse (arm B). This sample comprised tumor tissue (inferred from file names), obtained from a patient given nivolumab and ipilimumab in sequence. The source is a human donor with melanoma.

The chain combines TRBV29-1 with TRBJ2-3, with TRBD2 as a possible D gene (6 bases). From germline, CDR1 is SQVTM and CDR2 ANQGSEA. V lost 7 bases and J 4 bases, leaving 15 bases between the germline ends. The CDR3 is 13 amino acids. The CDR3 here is CSDPREAADTQYF. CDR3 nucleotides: TGCAGCGACCCCAGGGAGGCAGCAGATACGCAGTATTTT.

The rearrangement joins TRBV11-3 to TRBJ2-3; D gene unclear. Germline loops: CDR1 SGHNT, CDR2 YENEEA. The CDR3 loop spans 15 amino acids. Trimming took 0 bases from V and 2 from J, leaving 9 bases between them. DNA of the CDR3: TGTGCCAGCAGCTTAGATCGAGCAGACACAGATACGCAGTATTTT. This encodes CASSLDRADTDTQYF.

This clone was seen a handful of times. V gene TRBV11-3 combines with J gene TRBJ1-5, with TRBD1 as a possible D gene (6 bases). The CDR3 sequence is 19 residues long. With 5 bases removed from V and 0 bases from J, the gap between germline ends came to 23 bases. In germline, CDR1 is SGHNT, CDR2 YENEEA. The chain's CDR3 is CASSQGRRGGYYSNQPQHF. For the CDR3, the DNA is TGTGCCAGCAGCCAAGGCCGGAGGGGGGGATATTATAGCAATCAGCCCCAGCATTTT.

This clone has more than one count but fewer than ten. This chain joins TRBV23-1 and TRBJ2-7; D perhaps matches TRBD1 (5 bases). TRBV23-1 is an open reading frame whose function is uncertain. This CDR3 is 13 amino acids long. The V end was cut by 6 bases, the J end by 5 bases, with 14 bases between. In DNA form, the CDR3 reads TGCGCCAGCAGCCGTAGCCAGGGCCACGAGCAGTACTTC. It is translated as CASSRSQGHEQYF.

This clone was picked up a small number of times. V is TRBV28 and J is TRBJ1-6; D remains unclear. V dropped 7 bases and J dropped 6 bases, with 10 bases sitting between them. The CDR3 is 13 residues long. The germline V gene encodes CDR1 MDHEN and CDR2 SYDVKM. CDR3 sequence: CASMGHRNSPLHF. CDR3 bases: TGTGCCAGCATGGGTCATCGTAATTCACCCCTCCACTTT.

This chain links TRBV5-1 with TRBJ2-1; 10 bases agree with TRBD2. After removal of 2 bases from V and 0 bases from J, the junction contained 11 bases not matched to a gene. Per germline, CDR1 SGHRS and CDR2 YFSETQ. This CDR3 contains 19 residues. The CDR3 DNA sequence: TGCGCCAGCAGCTTAGGGCTTAGCGGGGGGCCAAGCTCCTACAATGAGCAGTTCTTC. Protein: CASSLGLSGGPSSYNEQFF. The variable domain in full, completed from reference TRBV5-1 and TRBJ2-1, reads KAGVTQTPRYLIKTRGQQVTLSCSPISGHRSVSWYQQTPGQGLQFLFEYFSETQRNKGNFPGRFSGRQFSNSRSEMNVSTLELGDSALYLCASSLGLSGGPSSYNEQFFGPGTRLTVL.

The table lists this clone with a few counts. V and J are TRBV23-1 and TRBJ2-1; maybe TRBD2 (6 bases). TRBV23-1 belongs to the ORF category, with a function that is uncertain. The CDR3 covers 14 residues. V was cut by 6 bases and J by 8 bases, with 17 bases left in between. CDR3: CASSQDPGEDEQFF. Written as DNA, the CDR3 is TGCGCCAGCAGCCAAGATCCGGGGGAGGATGAGCAGTTCTTC.

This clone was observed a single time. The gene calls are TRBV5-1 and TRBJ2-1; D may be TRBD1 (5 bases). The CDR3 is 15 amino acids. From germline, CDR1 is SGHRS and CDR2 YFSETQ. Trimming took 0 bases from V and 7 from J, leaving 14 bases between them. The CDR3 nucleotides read TGCGCCAGCAGCTTGGCAGCAGGGATCTTAAATGAGCAGTTCTTC. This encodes CASSLAAGILNEQFF.

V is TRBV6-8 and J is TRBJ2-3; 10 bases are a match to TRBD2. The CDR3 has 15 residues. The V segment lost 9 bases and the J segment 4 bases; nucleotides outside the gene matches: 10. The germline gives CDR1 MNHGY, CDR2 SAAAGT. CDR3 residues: CASLGGLAGADTQYF. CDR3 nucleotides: TGTGCCAGTCTCGGGGGGCTAGCGGGGGCAGATACGCAGTATTTT.

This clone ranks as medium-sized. The CDR3 spells CASSFAGKGQPQHF. As DNA, the CDR3 is TGTGCCAGCAGCTTCGCGGGGAAAGGTCAGCCCCAGCATTTT. The chain uses TRBV11-3 and TRBJ1-5; D remains ambiguous. Between the trimmed V and J ends, which lost 3 bases and 6 bases, there was a span of 12 bases. CDR3 length equals 14 residues. Germline CDR1 SGHNT, CDR2 YENEEA.

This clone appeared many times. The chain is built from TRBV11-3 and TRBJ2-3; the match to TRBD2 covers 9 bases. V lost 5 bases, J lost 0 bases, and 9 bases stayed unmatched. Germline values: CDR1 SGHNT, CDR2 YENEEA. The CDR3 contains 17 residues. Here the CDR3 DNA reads TGTGCCAGCAGCCGCGGGGGGGGATATTCTAGCACAGATACGCAGTATTTT. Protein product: CASSRGGGYSSTDTQYF.

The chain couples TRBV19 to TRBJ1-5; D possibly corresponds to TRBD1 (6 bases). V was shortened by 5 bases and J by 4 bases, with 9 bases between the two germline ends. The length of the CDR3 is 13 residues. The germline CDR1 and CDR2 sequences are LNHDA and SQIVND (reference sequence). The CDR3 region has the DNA TGTGCCAGTAGTCTACAGGGAAATCAGCCCCAGCATTTT. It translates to CASSLQGNQPQHF.

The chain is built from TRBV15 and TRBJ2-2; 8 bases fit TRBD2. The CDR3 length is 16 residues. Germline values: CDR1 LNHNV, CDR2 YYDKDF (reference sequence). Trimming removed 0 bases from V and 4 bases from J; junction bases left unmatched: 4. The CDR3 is CATSRDGTSGTGELFF. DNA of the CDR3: TGTGCCACCAGCAGAGACGGGACTAGTGGCACCGGGGAGCTGTTTTTT.

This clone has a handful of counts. CDR3 in amino acids: CASSPRDRGHEQYF. In nucleotides, the CDR3 is TGTGCCAGCAGTCCCAGGGACAGGGGGCACGAGCAGTACTTC. This rearrangement joins TRBV6-8 to TRBJ2-7, with 12 bases lining up with TRBD1. From germline, CDR1 is MNHGY and CDR2 SAAAGT. Trimming took 5 bases from V and 5 from J; bases not matched to a gene: 4. This CDR3 comprises 14 residues.

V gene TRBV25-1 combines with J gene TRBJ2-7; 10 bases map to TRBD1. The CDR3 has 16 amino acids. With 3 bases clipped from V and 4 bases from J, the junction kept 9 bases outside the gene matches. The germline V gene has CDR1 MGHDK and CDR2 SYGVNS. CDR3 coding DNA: TGTGCCAGCAGTGACCTTGGGACAGGGGCCCTATACGAGCAGTACTTC. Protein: CASSDLGTGALYEQYF.

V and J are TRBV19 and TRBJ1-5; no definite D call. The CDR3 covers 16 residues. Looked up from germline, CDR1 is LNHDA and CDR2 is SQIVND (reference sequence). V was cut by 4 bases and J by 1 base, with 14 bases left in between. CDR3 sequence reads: CASSSPLIGSNQPQHF. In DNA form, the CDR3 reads TGTGCCAGTAGTAGCCCCCTCATAGGGAGCAATCAGCCCCAGCATTTT.

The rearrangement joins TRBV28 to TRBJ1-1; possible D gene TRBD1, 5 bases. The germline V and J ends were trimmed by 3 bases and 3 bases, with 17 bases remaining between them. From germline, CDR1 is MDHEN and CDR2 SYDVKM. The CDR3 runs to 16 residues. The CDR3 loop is CASSLTQVTRDTEAFF. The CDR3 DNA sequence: TGTGCCAGCAGTTTGACACAGGTGACGCGGGACACTGAAGCTTTCTTT.

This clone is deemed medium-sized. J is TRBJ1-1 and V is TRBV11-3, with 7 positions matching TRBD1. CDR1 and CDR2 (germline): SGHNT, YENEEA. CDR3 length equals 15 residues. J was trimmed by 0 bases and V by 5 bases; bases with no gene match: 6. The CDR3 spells CASSGLQGLNTEAFF. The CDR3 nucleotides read TGTGCCAGCAGCGGGCTACAGGGGCTGAACACTGAAGCTTTCTTT.

The DNA of the CDR3 is TGTGCCAGTAGTTCACAGTTATATGGCTACACCTTC. Translated, it gives CASSSQLYGYTF. The chain carries TRBV19 and TRBJ1-2, with D uncertain. The V gene lost 5 bases and the J gene lost 5 bases, with 9 bases spanning the gap. The CDR3 totals 12 residues. Germline V gene data show CDR1 as LNHDA and CDR2 as SQIVND (reference sequence).

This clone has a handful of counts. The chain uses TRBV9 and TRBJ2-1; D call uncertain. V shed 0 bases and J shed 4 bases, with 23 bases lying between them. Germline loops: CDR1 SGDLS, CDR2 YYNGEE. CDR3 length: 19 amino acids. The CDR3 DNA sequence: TGTGCCAGCAGCGTAGTGAGGCCGGTAGCCCCGGGTTGGTACAATGAGCAGTTCTTC. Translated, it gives CASSVVRPVAPGWYNEQFF.

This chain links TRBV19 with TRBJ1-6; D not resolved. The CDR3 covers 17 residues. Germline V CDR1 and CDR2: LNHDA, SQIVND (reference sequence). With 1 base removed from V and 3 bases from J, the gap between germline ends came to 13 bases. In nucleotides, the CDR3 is TGTGCCAGTAGTATAGCTCCCGGCGGACTCTATAATTCACCCCTCCACTTT. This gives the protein CASSIAPGGLYNSPLHF.